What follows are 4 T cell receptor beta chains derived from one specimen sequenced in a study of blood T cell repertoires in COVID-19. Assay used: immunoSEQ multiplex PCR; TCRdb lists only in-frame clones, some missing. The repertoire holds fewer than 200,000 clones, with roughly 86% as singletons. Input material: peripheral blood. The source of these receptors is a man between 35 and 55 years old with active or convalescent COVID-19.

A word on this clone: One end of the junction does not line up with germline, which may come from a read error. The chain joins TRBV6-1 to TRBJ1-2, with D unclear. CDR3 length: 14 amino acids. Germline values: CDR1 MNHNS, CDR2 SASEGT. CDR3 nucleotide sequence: TGTGCCAGCATTGAAAAACTCCCTAGGAATGGCTACACCTTC. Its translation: CASIEKLPRNGYTF.

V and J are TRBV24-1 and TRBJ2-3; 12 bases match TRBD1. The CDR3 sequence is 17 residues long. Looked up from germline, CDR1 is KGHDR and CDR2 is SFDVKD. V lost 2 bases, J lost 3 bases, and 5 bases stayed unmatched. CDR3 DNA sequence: TGTGCCACCAGTGATTGGGGGGGACAGGGGGCAACAGATACGCAGTATTTT. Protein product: CATSDWGGQGATDTQYF.

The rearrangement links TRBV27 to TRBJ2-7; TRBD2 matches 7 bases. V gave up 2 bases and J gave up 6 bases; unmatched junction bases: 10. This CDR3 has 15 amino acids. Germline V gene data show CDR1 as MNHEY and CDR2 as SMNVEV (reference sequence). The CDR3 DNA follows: TGTGCCAGCAGTTTACCCTCGGGGGGAAATTCCGAGCAGTACTTC. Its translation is CASSLPSGGNSEQYF.

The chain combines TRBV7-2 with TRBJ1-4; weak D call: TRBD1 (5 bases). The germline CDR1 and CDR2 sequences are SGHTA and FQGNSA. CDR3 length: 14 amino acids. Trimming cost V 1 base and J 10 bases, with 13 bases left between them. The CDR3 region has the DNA TGTGCCAGCAGCTTAGGGGGCGGGGTGGCAAAACTGTTTTTT. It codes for CASSLGGGVAKLFF.